This T cell receptor (beta chain) was sequenced for a study of control samples from healthy donors and cancer patients. Sequencing used immunoSEQ multiplex PCR; TCRdb keeps in-frame clones, though not all of them. The table includes 200,000 to 250,000 clones, about 95% detected once. There are 14 residues in the CDR3. V lost 5 bases, J lost 4 bases, and 14 bases lay in between. Germline CDR1 SGHRS, CDR2 YFSETQ. This clonotype originated in a man aged 45 to 65 in good health. The sequencing sample was made of blood. The rearrangement joins TRBV5-1 to TRBJ2-3, with D perhaps TRBD2 (7 bases). The CDR3 sequence is CASRYGGPADTQYF. The CDR3 nucleotides are TGCGCCAGCAGATACGGGGGGCCCGCAGATACGCAGTATTTT.